The clone carrying this T cell receptor beta chain was detected a few times. Antigen specificity is unknown. With 60 Vbeta and 13 Jbeta primers, the PCR was carried out. Only in-frame clones appear in the TCRdb table, and some are missing; sequencing was by immunoSEQ multiplex PCR. The sample carries roughly 150,000 clones, about four fifths recorded once. Trimming took 0 bases from V and 4 from J, leaving 12 bases between them. Germline CDR1 ENHRY, CDR2 SYGVKD. The CDR3 is made up of 15 amino acids. The entry originates in a study of cytomegalovirus exposure and HLA in healthy donors. Study-level background: When roughly 420 donors were genotyped, approximately 80% of them were found to fall in the Caucasian-associated ancestry cluster. Findings and limits, study-wide: In an earlier analysis, productive rearrangement rates for most beta V segments clustered near 87% or 30%. One variant, a missense change in DCLRE1C, was linked in a later analysis to TCR beta V- and J-gene trimming.

The rearrangement uses TRBV10-3 and TRBJ1-1; D is perhaps TRBD1 (6 bases). This receptor was obtained from a man in his fifties in good health and CMV-seropositive. Sequenced material: PBMCs. CDR3 bases: TGTGCCATCAGTGAGTCATCACAGGGCATCACTGAAGCTTTCTTT. It codes for CAISESSQGITEAFF.